This T cell receptor beta chain was profiled in a study of cytomegalovirus exposure and HLA in healthy donors. Study findings and constraints: By a later analysis, the bulk of CMV-associated TCR beta chains appeared HLA-restricted. In a later analysis, TCR association rates varied by HLA locus: DRB1 most, HLA-C fewest.

The PCR used 60 Vbeta and 13 Jbeta primers. Method: immunoSEQ multiplex PCR; TCRdb's copy keeps in-frame clones and lacks some. The sample holds roughly 220,000 clones, around 70% seen once. This clone was seen a handful of times. Its antigen is not identified. This clonotype originated in a man aged 35 to 55 in good health and CMV-seropositive. Material: PBMCs.

CDR3 region: CASSPGRDSGNTIYF. CDR3 sequence (DNA): TGTGCCAGCAGCCCCGGACGGGACTCTGGAAACACCATATATTTT. This chain links TRBV7-8 with TRBJ1-3; no firm D call. The V gene lost 5 bases and the J gene lost 0 bases, with 11 bases spanning the gap. Germline V gene data show CDR1 as SGHVS and CDR2 as FQNEAQ. The CDR3 extends over 15 amino acids.